These T cell receptor beta chains were read from a single sample in a study of cytomegalovirus exposure and HLA in healthy donors. Produced via immunoSEQ multiplex PCR; TCRdb's table is partial and in-frame only. The sample holds about 190,000 clones, 79% seen once. Sequencing used PBMCs. The receptors derive from a woman in her late teens or twenties in good health and CMV-seronegative. The CDR3 runs from the conserved cysteine through the conserved F or W.

j_call,v_call,cdr3_aa
TRBJ1-1,TRBV28,CASHRQSLNTEAFF
TRBJ2-1,TRBV6-1,CASSEFYGEVDNEQFF
TRBJ2-7,TRBV5-6,CASSFGRLVHGEQYF
TRBJ2-1,TRBV9,CASSVAGAPYNEQFF
TRBJ1-2,TRBV28,CASSFIGWQAGGYTF
TRBJ2-7,TRBV5-6,CASSDGTAGSYEQYF
TRBJ2-7,TRBV2,CASSDPRTGSGEQYF
TRBJ2-7,TRBV10-3,CAISEDRGTYEQYF
TRBJ1-2,TRBV28,CASSTIGGDGYTF
TRBJ2-3,TRBV10-3,CAISESSGKRTDTQYF
TRBJ2-1,TRBV6-7,CASNPLAGLYNEQFF
TRBJ2-1,TRBV10-1,CASSETRDREDEQFF
TRBJ2-3,TRBV4-3,CASSQFSGADTQYF
TRBJ1-2,TRBV20-1,CSATNGYTF